The source of this T cell receptor (beta chain) is a study of T cells in Graves' hyperthyroidism and ophthalmopathy. The germline V gene has CDR1 SGDLS and CDR2 YYNGEE. This CDR3 region has 15 residues. V was clipped by 0 bases and J by 5 bases; unmatched bases: 6. Researchers amplified the TCR beta CDR3 regions from RNA transcripts. With the HTBI primer set, the TCR CDR3 went through a first round of RT-PCR. TCRdb passed the multiplex PCR reads through MiXCR, listing each CDR3 protein once. This sample carries hundreds of thousands of distinct CDR3 sequences, about half of them seen once, and the ten largest clones take 8.2%.

Sequenced sample: peripheral blood or thyroid tissue (not recorded which). The chain is built from TRBV9 and TRBJ2-5; the match to TRBD2 covers 8 bases. This clonotype was sampled from a woman between 18 and 29 years old with Graves' hyperthyroidism. The DNA for the CDR3 is TGTGCCAGCAGCGTAGTTTCGGGAGGGGGTGAGACCCAGTACTTC. It encodes CASSVVSGGGETQYF.